A selection of T cell receptor beta chains follows, all from one sample in a study of shared clonotypes between healthy human individuals. Sequencing used immunoSEQ multiplex PCR; TCRdb keeps in-frame clones, though not all of them. The data hold 650,000 to 800,000 clones, with 92% observed a single time. What was sequenced was naive CD8+ T cells sorted from blood. The receptor set was obtained from a man under 40 in good health. CDR3s include the opening cysteine and the closing phenylalanine or tryptophan. The D gene is left open where the match is weak. Size is omitted from some rows. Given values are once, few, many or a class for expanded clones.

TRBJ2-1	TRBV4-1	TRBD1	NA	16	TGCGCCAGCAGCCTAGTACAGGGGGACCCCTACAATGAGCAGTTCTTC	CASSLVQGDPYNEQFF
TRBJ2-3	TRBV11-2	TRBD1	once	16	TGTGCCAGCAGCTTAGAGTTGGGACAGAGCACAGATACGCAGTATTTT	CASSLELGQSTDTQYF
TRBJ2-1	TRBV19	NA	NA	15	TGTGCCAGTAGTATCACTCCACTTCCCTACAATGAGCAGTTCTTC	CASSITPLPYNEQFF
TRBJ2-3	TRBV6-4	TRBD2	many	14	TGTGCCAGCAGTGACGGGAGGGCCACAGATACGCAGTATTTT	CASSDGRATDTQYF
TRBJ2-1	TRBV7-9	NA	NA	14	TGTGCCAGCAGCTTATTGGACCTATTCAATGAGCAGTTCTTC	CASSLLDLFNEQFF
TRBJ2-7	TRBV29-1	NA	once	11	TGCAGCGTCGTAGTCTCCTACGAGCAGTACTTC	CSVVVSYEQYF
TRBJ1-3	TRBV7-9	TRBD1	NA	19	TGTGCCAGCAGTTATACGGGACAGGGGTGGGATTCCTCTGGAAACACCATATATTTT	CASSYTGQGWDSSGNTIYF
TRBJ2-5	TRBV7-6	TRBD2	NA	14	TGTGCCAGCAGCTCCATAGCGGGATTGGAGACCCAGTACTTC	CASSSIAGLETQYF
TRBJ2-5	TRBV7-3	NA	NA	15	TGTGCCAGCAGCTATGGGACAAGTCCCCAGGAGACCCAGTACTTC	CASSYGTSPQETQYF
TRBJ1-1	TRBV7-9	NA	few	14	TGTGCCAGCAGCTTTCTCTCCAGGGATCAGGGAGCTTTCTTT	CASSFLSRDQGAFF
TRBJ1-2	TRBV6-5	NA	NA	15	TGTGCCAGCAGTTACCGGGCAGGGGACGACTATGGCTACACCTTC	CASSYRAGDDYGYTF
TRBJ2-2	TRBV11-2	TRBD2	NA	14	TGTGCCAGCAGCTTAGGGGGGGGGACCGGGGAGCTGTTTTTT	CASSLGGGTGELFF
TRBJ1-5	TRBV19	NA	NA	13	TGTGCCAGTAGTATAGTGGTGAATCAGCCCCAGCATTTT	CASSIVVNQPQHF
TRBJ1-1	TRBV7-9	TRBD1	NA	14	TGTGCCAGCAGCTTAGCCACAGGGGTCCCTGAAGCTTTCTTT	CASSLATGVPEAFF
TRBJ2-1	TRBV28	NA	NA	14	TGTGCCAGCAGTGGAAGGAGACTCATCGATGAGCAGTTCTTC	CASSGRRLIDEQFF
TRBJ1-5	TRBV1	NA	NA	12	TGCACCACTCAGGGCAGCAATCAGCCCCAGCATTTT	CTTQGSNQPQHF
TRBJ2-5	TRBV27	NA	NA	14	TGTGCCAGCAGTTTGTCCAGGGCTAAAGAGACCCAGTACTTC	CASSLSRAKETQYF
TRBJ2-7	TRBV27	TRBD1	NA	14	TGTGCCAGCAGTTTCCGGGACAGGATATACGAGCAGTACTTC	CASSFRDRIYEQYF
TRBJ2-1	TRBV11-2	NA	NA	13	TGTGCCAGCAGCTTAGAAGCTTTGAATGAGCAGTTCTTC	CASSLEALNEQFF
TRBJ2-5	TRBV29-1	NA	NA	12	TGCAGCGTTGAATACACCCAAGAGACCCAGTACTTC	CSVEYTQETQYF
TRBJ2-7	TRBV6-1	TRBD2	NA	15	TGTGCCAGCAGTGATATCGGGAGGGCCCTCTCCGAGCAGTACTTC	CASSDIGRALSEQYF
TRBJ1-3	TRBV29-1	NA	NA	12	TGCAGCGTTGTCTTATTAGGAAACACCATATATTTT	CSVVLLGNTIYF